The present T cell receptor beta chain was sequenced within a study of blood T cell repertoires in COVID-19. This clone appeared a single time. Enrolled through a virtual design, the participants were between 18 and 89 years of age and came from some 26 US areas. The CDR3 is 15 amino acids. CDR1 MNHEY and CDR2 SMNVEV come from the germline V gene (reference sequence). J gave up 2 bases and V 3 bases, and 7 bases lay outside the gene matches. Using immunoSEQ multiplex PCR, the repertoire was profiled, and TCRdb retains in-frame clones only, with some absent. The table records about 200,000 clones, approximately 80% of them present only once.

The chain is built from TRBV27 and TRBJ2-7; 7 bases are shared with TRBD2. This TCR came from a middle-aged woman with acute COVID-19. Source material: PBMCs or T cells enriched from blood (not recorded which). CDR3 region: CASSFGSGSAYEQYF. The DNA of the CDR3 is TGTGCCAGCAGTTTCGGTAGCGGGTCTGCCTACGAGCAGTACTTC.